Presented here are 4 T cell receptor beta chains from one specimen sequenced in a study of a mutant IDH1 vaccine in newly diagnosed glioma. Only in-frame clones appear in the TCRdb table, and some are missing; sequencing was by immunoSEQ multiplex PCR. The profile shows around 62,000 clones, around 89% of them singletons. The time point denotes: week 11, during vaccination. One vaccine dose held 300 ug of mutant IDH1 20-mer peptide and came with topical imiquimod. These receptors are not linked to any known antigen. The material sequenced was PBMCs, taken from a glioma patient whose treatment included an IDH1 peptide vaccine. The receptors here all came from a man in his forties with glioma.

The J gene is TRBJ2-7, the V gene TRBV6-6, with D hard to call. The germline gives CDR1 MNHNY, CDR2 SVGAGI (reference sequence). CDR3 length: 14 residues. V was shortened by 2 bases and J by 0 bases, with 8 bases between the two germline ends. CDR3 protein: CASSYRRSSYEQYF. In nucleotides, the CDR3 is TGTGCCAGCAGTTACCGAAGGAGCTCCTACGAGCAGTACTTC.

The rearrangement joins TRBV11-3 to TRBJ2-2; D gene unclear. CDR1 and CDR2 from the germline V gene are SGHNT and YENEEA. The ends were cut back, 7 bases at V and 1 base at J, with 16 bases in the middle. CDR3 length: 16 amino acids. CDR3 DNA: TGTGCCAGCACCTACCGTGGGTCTCTGAACACCGGGGAGCTGTTTTTT. It encodes CASTYRGSLNTGELFF. Using reference TRBV11-3 and TRBJ2-2 for the parts outside the CDR3, the full variable domain is EAGVVQSPRYKIIEKKQPVAFWCNPISGHNTLYWYLQNLGQGPELLIRYENEEAVDDSQLPKDRFSAERLKGVDSTLKIQPAELGDSAVYLCASTYRGSLNTGELFFGEGSRLTVL.

The genes are TRBV5-1 and TRBJ1-4; 7 bases are shared with TRBD1. The CDR3 runs 16 residues. Germline CDR1 is SGHRS and CDR2 is YFSETQ. V lost 0 bases, J lost 3 bases, and 5 bases stayed unmatched. The CDR3 DNA follows: TGCGCCAGCAGCTTGGGGCTGACAGGGCCTAATGAAAAACTGTTTTTT. The encoded protein is CASSLGLTGPNEKLFF.

The chain carries TRBV15 and TRBJ1-3; possible D gene TRBD1, 5 bases. Germline V lookup: CDR1 LNHNV, CDR2 YYDKDF (reference sequence). This CDR3 is 17 amino acids long. V gave up 4 bases and J gave up 0 bases, with 16 bases separating them. Here the CDR3 reads CATSTSLAGDSGNTIYF. The CDR3 nucleotides read TGTGCCACCAGCACCTCCCTGGCGGGGGACTCTGGAAACACCATATATTTT.